This T cell receptor (beta chain) was identified during a study of cytomegalovirus exposure and HLA in healthy donors. This CDR3 is built from 16 residues. The germline gives CDR1 MGHDK, CDR2 SYGVNS. Trimming took 1 base from V and 0 from J, leaving 9 bases between them. 13 Jbeta primers and 60 Vbeta primers were used for the PCR. TCRdb's copy holds only in-frame clones and misses some; the assay was immunoSEQ multiplex PCR. The sample lists around 140,000 clones; roughly 77% were seen once. The receptor's source is a man aged 35 to 55 in good health and CMV-seronegative. The rearrangement links TRBV25-1 to TRBJ1-4; D unclear. The specimen sequenced was PBMCs. The CDR3 here is CASSEFRSSTNEKLFF. The CDR3 DNA reads as TGTGCCAGCAGTGAATTTAGGAGCTCAACTAATGAAAAACTGTTTTTT.